This TCR beta chain was obtained from a study of patients and donors after allogeneic stem cell transplantation. This clonotype turned up a few times. One entry per CDR3 protein, called by TCRdb with MiXCR from the RT-PCR reads. The table records hundreds of thousands of distinct CDR3 sequences, approximately 16% of them present only once. Germline trimming cut 9 bases from V and 3 bases from J; bases unmatched to any gene: 7. Per germline, CDR1 KGHDR and CDR2 SFDVKD. The CDR3 extends over 14 amino acids. The V and J genes are TRBV24-1 and TRBJ1-2, with TRBD1 matching 9 bases. The sequence was obtained from a human donor who was either an allogeneic HSCT recipient or a stem cell or donor lymphocyte infusion donor (not recorded which). It is not recorded whose cells these are; they may come from a transplant donor. Input material: blood, either unsorted or a sorted T cell fraction (not recorded which). The CDR3, as DNA: TGTGCCACCCCTACTACAGGGGGCGACTATGGCTACACCTTC. Translated: CATPTTGGDYGYTF.